This T cell receptor (beta chain) was obtained from a study of beta chain features in type 1 diabetes (dated by TCRdb to 2017 to 2018). About the investigation overall: No differences in mean age, gender distribution, total cell number or subset yield were found between patients and healthy donors. A total of about 100,000,000 sorted cells were examined across all samples, and RNA yield correlated strongly with the number of cells per subset. The study compared the TCRB repertoires of sorted circulating CD4+ T cell subsets in recently diagnosed type 1 diabetes patients with those in matched healthy donors. Whereas all 28 donors provided naive and central memory subsets, regulatory and stem cell-like memory subsets were isolated from just 8 patients and roughly eight healthy donors. General conclusions and limits of the study: Naive, central memory and regulatory TCRB repertoires appeared more similar among patients than among healthy donors. Because small numbers of individuals were included in the HLA sub-analyses, any influence of HLA type on TCRB rearrangement was left unresolved. Type 1 diabetes patients showed a moderate but significant shortening of TCRB CDR3 length in all four CD4+ subsets. Because cDNA rather than genomic DNA was sequenced, highly expressing activated cells could have been over-represented, although no difference in activation and CD3 levels was found between groups. Shorter templates might have been favored by PCR, but patient and control samples were amplified and corrected together, so both groups would have been affected equally by any skew. At VDJ recombination sites, type 1 diabetes patients had fewer insertions and more deleted nucleotides, which implies abnormalities in thymic rearrangement.

The entire isolated RNA was reverse transcribed using the High Capacity cDNA Reverse Transcription Kit, and thus expressed TCRB transcripts were sequenced. Naive, central memory and regulatory T cell samples underwent deep immunoSEQ sequencing, averaging roughly 3.3 million total reads per sample. After sorted cells were lysed in RLT buffer, RNA was extracted with DNase-treated RNeasy Micro or Mini kits, with the choice depending on cell number. To prevent cross-contamination, each cell subset was processed individually, whereas patient and healthy donor samples were processed jointly. Using the immunoSEQ multiplex PCR, TCRB sequences were amplified from cDNA into 87-bp fragments spanning the CDR3 region. The amplicons were sequenced using the Illumina HiSeq platform. Processing in the source paper ran as follows. Synthetic template baselines were used to correct PCR bias computationally, reads within Hamming distance 2 were collapsed, and singletons that could not be merged were discarded. Reads were aligned against IMGT so that V, D and J genes, CDR3 length and insertions or deletions at six rearrangement sites could be assigned. Within each subset, clonotype counts were normalized to sorted cell number, after which true diversity and Gini coefficients were computed with the tcR R package. The overlap coefficient, calculated on TCRB nucleotide sequences, was used to quantify repertoire sharing. As a proxy for the pre-selection repertoire, out-of-frame TCRB sequences from naive cells were analyzed. Here the immuneACCESS table is served through TCRdb, limited to in-frame sequences with V and J called. Missing clones are a known gap in these copies; in checked studies unresolved V genes cover under half, and the rest lacks a known reason. V and J calls and clone size are copied from that table; D and trimming were computed from the DNA. In this sample the table shows around 360,000 clones, over 9.5% of which occur a single time. The top ten constitute approximately 0.01% of the sample.

This clone has a handful of counts. Its binding antigen is unknown. Base-call qualities are not available, and no considerably larger clone is one nucleotide away. From each donor, a single peripheral blood sample of around 120 mL on average was drawn into heparinised tubes. A BD FACSAria II was used to sort naive, central memory, regulatory and stem cell-like memory CD4+ T cells with a panel that included CD45RO, CCR7, CD25, CD127, CD95 and CD27. Every sorted population had a purity above 95%. PBMCs were isolated immediately by Lymphoprep density gradient centrifugation and stained directly without culture. So that batch effects would be minimized, each experiment stained and sorted samples in pairs, pairing one healthy donor with one patient. CDR1 and CDR2 were assigned from the germline V gene as SGHRS and YFSETQ. The CDR3 runs 15 amino acids, cysteine and phenylalanine included. Only the CDR3 region is kept as DNA, spanning 45 bases read in frame from base 1. Relative to germline, V is missing 4 bases and J is missing 4 bases, with 2 bases of the junction outside any gene match.

The sequence joins TRBV5-1 to TRBJ2-1; 13 bases in the middle match TRBD2. This clonotype was obtained from a woman aged 18-35 years with type 1 diabetes. The material sequenced was naive CD4+ T cells from blood. This specimen's cell subset or site label, per the study, means: true naive CD4+ T cells. CDR3 protein: CASSGTSGAYNEQFF. The nucleotides read TGCGCCAGCAGCGGGACTAGCGGGGCTTACAATGAGCAGTTCTTC.